Below, one T cell receptor beta chain is given with its context. This sample is part of a study of T cell repertoires in ileal Crohn's disease. The assay was immunoSEQ multiplex PCR, and TCRdb's table has in-frame clones only and misses some. The profile shows about 30,000 clones, around 80% of them singletons. This receptor was taken from an adult with Crohn's disease. Sequencing input: ileal tissue.

CDR3 coding DNA: TGTGCCAGCAGGCCGACAGGACTTGCGAATTCACCCCTCCACTTT. Translated, it gives CASRPTGLANSPLHF. This chain joins TRBV27 and TRBJ1-6, with D tentatively TRBD1 (6 bases). Germline CDR1 MNHEY, CDR2 SMNVEV (reference sequence). The CDR3 length is 15 residues. V gave up 6 bases and J gave up 7 bases, with 16 bases separating them.